This TCR beta chain is from a study of PD-1 blockade in classical Hodgkin lymphoma. Study findings and constraints: Complete responders' baseline diversity resembled that of newly diagnosed patients. Repertoire differences lack defined causes, possibly disease activity or prior therapy.

Germline loops: CDR1 LGHNA, CDR2 YSLEER. The CDR3 has 17 amino acids. V was clipped by 1 base and J by 0 bases, with 13 bases between them. The assay was immunoSEQ multiplex PCR, and TCRdb's table has in-frame clones only and misses some. Seen here are 29,000 or so clones, about 71% observed once, and the top ten hold over 2.5%. Points on this clone: What it binds is not known.

Following autologous stem cell transplantation, relapse occurred in every patient, and exposure to brentuximab vedotin varied. Classifying best responses yielded complete response, partial response or progressive disease. The chain recombines TRBV4-3 with TRBJ2-1; possible D gene TRBD1, 5 bases. The sample here was peripheral blood mononuclear cells (PBMCs), taken before the second cycle of nivolumab. The clonotype originates from a human donor with classical Hodgkin lymphoma. The CDR3 reads CASSQVNRPLSYNEQFF. The DNA for the CDR3 is TGCGCCAGCAGCCAAGTAAACAGGCCGCTCTCCTACAATGAGCAGTTCTTC.